Presented here are 21 T cell receptor beta chains from one specimen sequenced in a study of CD8+ T cells in alopecia areata. Extracted RNA was reverse transcribed into cDNA, the sequencing template. Assay: immunoSEQ multiplex PCR; the TCRdb copy retains only in-frame clones and omits some. The data contain around 250,000 clones, 67% of them singletons. This specimen was CD4+ T cells sorted from blood, taken at week 0. Every receptor here comes from a human donor with alopecia areata.

This clone was seen a single time. The V call is TRBV30, the J call TRBJ2-5; TRBD1 might be the D (6 bases). This CDR3 spans 12 amino acids. Germline lookup yields CDR1 GTSNPN and CDR2 SVGIG (reference sequence). V gave up 5 bases and J gave up 7 bases, with 14 bases separating them. CDR3 sequence reads: CAWLQGQRTQYF. The CDR3 nucleotides read TGTGCCTGGCTCCAGGGGCAAAGGACCCAGTACTTC.

This chain uses TRBV16 with TRBJ1-6; the D gene is possibly TRBD1 (6 bases). Trimming shortened V by 2 bases and J by 11 bases, and 10 bases separated the two germline ends. The CDR3 contains 13 residues. Germline CDR1 and CDR2: KGHSY and FQNENV. Here the CDR3 DNA reads TGTGCCAGCAGCCAAAAGGGGGATACACCCCTCCACTTT. This sequence encodes CASSQKGDTPLHF. The full variable domain, rest sourced from reference TRBV16 and TRBJ1-6, is GEEVAQTPKHLVRGEGQKAKLYCAPIKGHSYVFWYQQVLKNEFKFLISFQNENVFDETGMPKERFSAKCLPNSPCSLEIQATKLEDSAVYFCASSQKGDTPLHFGNGTRLTVT.

V and J are TRBV15 and TRBJ1-1, with D uncertain. V shed 0 bases and J shed 3 bases, with 8 bases lying between them. The CDR3 loop spans 14 amino acids. Germline loops: CDR1 LNHNV, CDR2 YYDKDF (reference sequence). The chain's CDR3 is CATSRDGQDTEAFF. CDR3 coding DNA: TGTGCCACCAGCAGAGATGGGCAGGACACTGAAGCTTTCTTT. Full variable domain (outside the CDR3, taken from reference TRBV15 and TRBJ1-1): DAMVIQNPRYQVTQFGKPVTLSCSQTLNHNVMYWYQQKSSQAPKLLFHYYDKDFNNEADTPDNFQSRRPNTSFCFLDIRSPGLGDTAMYLCATSRDGQDTEAFFGQGTRLTVV.

The chain is built from TRBV25-1 and TRBJ2-5; 8 bases fit TRBD2. This CDR3 region has 18 residues. In germline, CDR1 is MGHDK, CDR2 SYGVNS. V was pared by 2 bases and J by 2 bases, with 13 bases of the junction left unmatched. The CDR3 spells CASSEVHSGGGSQETQYF. For the CDR3, the DNA is TGTGCCAGCAGTGAAGTTCACAGCGGGGGAGGATCGCAAGAGACCCAGTACTTC.

The chain recombines TRBV7-9 with TRBJ2-6, with D possibly TRBD2 on 5 matching bases. Between the trimmed V and J ends, which lost 5 bases and 1 base, there was a span of 12 bases. This CDR3 contains 16 residues. Germline assignment: CDR1 SEHNR and CDR2 FQNEAQ (reference sequence). The CDR3 DNA follows: TGTGCCAGCAGCCCCGCCCGACTATCTGGGGCCAACGTCCTGACTTTC. Translation gives CASSPARLSGANVLTF.

This chain joins TRBV30 and TRBJ1-6, with 8 bases aligning to TRBD1. J gave up 5 bases and V 1 base, and 1 base lay outside the gene matches. Per the germline V gene, CDR1 is GTSNPN and CDR2 is SVGIG (reference sequence). The CDR3 totals 14 residues. The CDR3 loop is CAWSAGQDNSPLHF. The CDR3 DNA follows: TGTGCCTGGAGTGCGGGACAGGATAATTCACCCCTCCACTTT.

The V call is TRBV29-1, the J call TRBJ2-2, with a possible D match to TRBD1 (6 bases). In germline, CDR1 is SQVTM, CDR2 ANQGSEA. V shed 1 base and J shed 6 bases, with 9 bases lying between them. The CDR3 totals 13 residues. The CDR3 bases are TGCAGCGTTGAAGGCACAGGGTCCGGGGAGCTGTTTTTT. Translation gives CSVEGTGSGELFF.

The genes are TRBV29-1 and TRBJ2-1; 9 nucleotides agree with TRBD1. From germline, CDR1 is SQVTM and CDR2 ANQGSEA. The CDR3 runs to 12 residues. Germline trimming cut 7 bases from V and 6 bases from J; bases unmatched to any gene: 4. The CDR3 loop is CSGGQGSNEQFF. The CDR3 DNA sequence: TGCAGCGGAGGACAGGGGAGCAATGAGCAGTTCTTC.

The chain recombines TRBV25-1 with TRBJ1-2; TRBD1 is a possible D gene (6 bases). CDR3 length: 16 residues. CDR1 is MGHDK, CDR2 SYGVNS, per germline. With 3 bases removed from V and 0 bases from J, the gap between germline ends came to 14 bases. CDR3 sequence: CASSDYRDKANYGYTF. The DNA for the CDR3 is TGTGCCAGCAGTGATTACCGGGACAAGGCTAACTATGGCTACACCTTC.

The rearrangement links TRBV5-1 to TRBJ2-7; D possibly uses TRBD1 or TRBD2 (5 bases each). The CDR3 spans 15 residues. Germline V gives CDR1 SGHRS, CDR2 YFSETQ. The germline V and J ends were trimmed by 0 bases and 2 bases, with 12 bases remaining between them. For the CDR3, the DNA is TGCGCCAGCAGCTTGGGCTACCAGGGACCCTACGAGCAGTACTTC. Translation: CASSLGYQGPYEQYF.

This clone was recorded a few times. The rearrangement uses TRBV6-5 and TRBJ2-1; D is ambiguous. The length of the CDR3 is 14 residues. Trimming removed 0 bases at V and 0 bases at J, with 3 bases between. The germline gives CDR1 MNHEY, CDR2 SVGAGI. This chain's CDR3 is CASSYSSSYNEQFF. The CDR3 DNA reads as TGTGCCAGCAGTTACTCGAGCTCCTACAATGAGCAGTTCTTC.

This sequence joins TRBV30 and TRBJ2-1; D unclear. The CDR3 runs to 13 residues. From germline, CDR1 is GTSNPN and CDR2 SVGIG (reference sequence). V shed 0 bases and J shed 3 bases, with 6 bases lying between them. The CDR3 DNA reads TGTGCCTGGAGTGTCGATGGCTACAATGAGCAGTTCTTC. As protein: CAWSVDGYNEQFF.

Only one count was recorded for this clone. The V and J genes are TRBV15 and TRBJ1-6; D not resolved. V lost 1 base and J lost 10, with 5 bases in between. CDR1 is LNHNV and CDR2 is YYDKDF in the germline V gene (reference sequence). This CDR3 comprises 12 residues. CDR3 sequence reads: CATSRARSPLHF. The CDR3 DNA sequence: TGTGCCACCAGCAGAGCTCGGTCACCCCTCCACTTT.

As regards this clone: The junction departs from germline at one end; a sequencing error may be responsible. The V and J genes are TRBV6-5 and TRBJ2-3, with 8 bases aligning to TRBD1. The CDR3 length is 14 residues. The germline gives CDR1 MNHEY, CDR2 SVGAGI. CDR3 region: CASSSRGRTDTQYF. In DNA, the CDR3 is TGTGCCAGCAGTTCCAGGGGGCGCACGGATACGCAGTATTTT.

The genes are TRBV30 and TRBJ2-4; D possibly corresponds to TRBD1 (6 bases). Germline V gene lookup returns CDR1 GTSNPN and CDR2 SVGIG (reference sequence). This CDR3 has 13 amino acids. Trimming left V 8 bases short and J 3 bases short, with 14 bases between. The CDR3 spells CAAGDTNKNIQYF. DNA for the CDR3: TGTGCCGCCGGGGACACGAACAAAAACATTCAGTACTTC. The complete variable domain, with remaining parts taken from reference TRBV30 and TRBJ2-4, reads SQTIHQWPATLVQPVGSPLSLECTVEGTSNPNLYWYRQAAGRGLQLLFYSVGIGQISSEVPQNLSASRPQDRQFILSSKKLLLSDSGFYLCAAGDTNKNIQYFGAGTRLSVL.

The gene calls are TRBV15 and TRBJ1-4; no clear D gene. The CDR3 runs to 16 residues. The germline V and J ends were trimmed by 0 bases and 3 bases, with 11 bases remaining between them. CDR1 and CDR2 from the germline V gene are LNHNV and YYDKDF (reference sequence). CDR3 protein: CATSRDRAVSNEKLFF. DNA for the CDR3: TGTGCCACCAGCAGAGATCGGGCTGTGTCTAATGAAAAACTGTTTTTT.

Concerning this clone: The sample holds other DNA sequences that translate to the same CDR3. The rearrangement uses TRBV29-1 and TRBJ1-1, with D perhaps TRBD1 (5 bases). Trimming left V 6 bases short and J 4 bases short, with 12 bases between. Per germline, CDR1 SQVTM and CDR2 ANQGSEA. The length of the CDR3 is 12 residues. CDR3 DNA: TGCAGCGTCGTCCCGGGGGGCACTGAAGCTTTCTTT. Translating it yields CSVVPGGTEAFF.

This chain connects TRBV7-9 to TRBJ2-3; D call uncertain. The V and J ends lost 5 bases and 1 base respectively, with 10 bases between them. The V gene's germline CDR1 is SEHNR and CDR2 FQNEAQ (reference sequence). The CDR3 length is 14 residues. CDR3 nucleotides: TGTGCCAGCAGCGAACATCAGGGCACAGATACGCAGTATTTT. It specifies CASSEHQGTDTQYF.

This clone was counted between two and nine times. This chain links TRBV27 with TRBJ2-7; D possibly matches TRBD1 or TRBD2 (6 bases each). Germline lookup yields CDR1 MNHEY and CDR2 SMNVEV (reference sequence). The ends were cut back, 1 base at V and 3 bases at J, with 13 bases in the middle. The CDR3 totals 15 residues. CDR3 DNA sequence: TGTGCCAGCAGTTTATTCCGGGGGCGCGACTACGAGCAGTACTTC. Protein sequence: CASSLFRGRDYEQYF.

This clone has more than one count but fewer than ten. The V and J genes are TRBV4-3 and TRBJ2-3; 12 bases fit TRBD2. The CDR3 extends over 14 amino acids. The V segment lost 1 base and the J segment 13 bases; nucleotides outside the gene matches: 6. Germline values: CDR1 LGHNA, CDR2 YSLEER. The DNA for the CDR3 is TGCGCCAGCAGCCAAGGCGTGACTAGCGGGGGCGAGTATTTT. Translated: CASSQGVTSGGEYF.

V gene TRBV2 combines with J gene TRBJ2-4, with D perhaps matching TRBD1 (5 bases). The CDR3 totals 14 residues. Germline lookup yields CDR1 SNHLY and CDR2 FYNNEI. V lost 8 bases, J lost 0 bases, and 11 bases lay in between. The CDR3 sequence: CASQSTVAKNIQYF. The CDR3 DNA follows: TGTGCCAGCCAGTCGACAGTAGCCAAAAACATTCAGTACTTC.